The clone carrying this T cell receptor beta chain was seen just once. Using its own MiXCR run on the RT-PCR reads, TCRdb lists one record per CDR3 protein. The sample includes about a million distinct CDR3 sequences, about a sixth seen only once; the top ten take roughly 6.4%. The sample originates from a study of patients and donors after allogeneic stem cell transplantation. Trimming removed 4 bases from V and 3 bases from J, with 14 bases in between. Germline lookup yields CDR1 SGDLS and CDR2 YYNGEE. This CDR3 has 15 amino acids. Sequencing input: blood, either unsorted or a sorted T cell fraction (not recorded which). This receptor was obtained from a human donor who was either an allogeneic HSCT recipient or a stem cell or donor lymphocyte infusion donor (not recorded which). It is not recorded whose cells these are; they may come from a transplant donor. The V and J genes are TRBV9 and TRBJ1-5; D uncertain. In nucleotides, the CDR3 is TGTGCCAGCAGCCTACCGAGGGTGCCCAATCAGCCCCAGCATTTT. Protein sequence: CASSLPRVPNQPQHF.